What follows are 10 T cell receptor beta chains derived from one specimen sequenced in a study of blood T cells in healthy people across ages. Together with a sample-barcoded 5' primer, a J-beta primer mix was included in a second PCR lasting about 7 to 11 cycles. TCRdb independently ran MiXCR on the 5' RACE reads; one entry per CDR3 protein. The data show 2 million or so distinct CDR3 sequences, just under 50% seen once. Sequencing used blood. The receptors originated from a middle-aged woman in good health.

The chain combines TRBV18 with TRBJ2-1; no reliable D call. The CDR3 has 17 residues. The V end lost 1 base, the J end lost 4 bases, and 17 bases lay between the germline ends. Germline V gives CDR1 KGHSH, CDR2 LQKENI. This chain's CDR3 is CASSPLGADIFYNEQFF. In DNA, the CDR3 is TGTGCCAGCTCACCACTCGGAGCCGATATTTTTTACAATGAGCAGTTCTTC.

The J gene is TRBJ2-5, the V gene TRBV10-3, with D tentatively TRBD1 (6 bases). Germline loops: CDR1 ENHRY, CDR2 SYGVKD. The CDR3 spans 14 residues. V lost 5 bases to trimming and J lost 2 bases, with 12 bases between them. CDR3 DNA sequence: TGTGCCATCAGTTCCTCGGGACAACAAGAGACCCAGTACTTC. It encodes CAISSSGQQETQYF.

V usage is TRBV27 and J usage is TRBJ1-4, with 8 bases aligning to TRBD1. The V segment lost 3 bases and the J segment 5 bases; nucleotides outside the gene matches: 2. This CDR3 has 14 amino acids. Germline CDR1 reads MNHEY; CDR2 reads SMNVEV (reference sequence). The DNA of the CDR3 is TGTGCCAGCAGTTTTCAGGGGGCAAATGAAAAACTGTTTTTT. It codes for CASSFQGANEKLFF.

V usage is TRBV27 and J usage is TRBJ2-7; 12 nucleotides align to TRBD2. Germline V lookup: CDR1 MNHEY, CDR2 SMNVEV (reference sequence). CDR3 length: 16 amino acids. V was clipped by 6 bases and J by 3 bases; unmatched bases: 9. The CDR3 region is CASSLGLAGMIYEQYF. CDR3 bases: TGTGCCAGCAGCCTAGGACTAGCGGGGATGATCTACGAGCAGTACTTC.

J is TRBJ2-5 and V is TRBV20-1, with D perhaps TRBD2 (5 bases). Looked up from germline, CDR1 is DFQATT and CDR2 is SNEGSKA (reference sequence). The CDR3 totals 15 residues. Trimming removed 4 bases from V and 1 base from J, with 16 bases in between. The CDR3 coding sequence is TGCAGTGCTAACCGGAACGACGGACTCCAAGAGACCCAGTACTTC. Protein product: CSANRNDGLQETQYF.

The chain couples TRBV6-6 to TRBJ2-7, with D unclear. This CDR3 has 15 residues. Trimming pared 6 bases from V and 0 bases from J, leaving 15 bases between. Germline lookup yields CDR1 MNHNY and CDR2 SVGAGI (reference sequence). The CDR3 reads CASRAPAPSSYEQYF. CDR3 coding DNA: TGTGCCAGCAGGGCCCCAGCCCCTAGCTCCTACGAGCAGTACTTC.

The chain has TRBV7-2 and TRBJ2-1, with 10 positions matching TRBD2. The V segment lost 7 bases and the J segment 7 bases; nucleotides outside the gene matches: 7. CDR1 is SGHTA and CDR2 is FQGNSA in the germline V gene. The CDR3 covers 14 residues. The DNA for the CDR3 is TGTGCCAGCAATCGAGCGGGGGGGCGGAATGAGCAGTTCTTC. This encodes CASNRAGGRNEQFF.

This chain links TRBV7-2 with TRBJ1-1, with TRBD1 identical over 12 bases. CDR3 length equals 14 residues. V dropped 6 bases and J dropped 11; count of bases not matched to a gene: 10. The germline CDR1 and CDR2 sequences are SGHTA and FQGNSA. The CDR3 loop is CASSLGGTGGDAFF. DNA of the CDR3: TGTGCCAGCAGTTTGGGGGGGACAGGGGGCGACGCTTTCTTT. The complete variable domain, with remaining parts taken from reference TRBV7-2 and TRBJ1-1, reads GAGVSQSPSNKVTEKGKDVELRCDPISGHTALYWYRQSLGQGLEFLIYFQGNSAPDKSGLPSDRFSAERTGGSVSTLTIQRTQQEDSAVYLCASSLGGTGGDAFFGQGTRLTVV.

V and J are TRBV15 and TRBJ2-6; a weak D match, TRBD1 (5 bases). V shed 0 bases and J shed 3 bases, with 12 bases lying between them. Germline V lookup: CDR1 LNHNV, CDR2 YYDKDF (reference sequence). The CDR3 covers 17 residues. CDR3 residues: CATSRENQGSGANVLTF. The CDR3 coding sequence is TGTGCCACCAGCAGAGAAAACCAGGGTAGTGGGGCCAACGTCCTGACTTTC.

A few counts support this clonotype. The CDR3 is CASSVAFGETQYF. The DNA for the CDR3 is TGTGCCAGCAGCGTAGCCTTTGGGGAGACCCAGTACTTC. The rearrangement uses TRBV9 and TRBJ2-5, with no clear D. V gave up 0 bases and J gave up 5 bases, with 8 bases separating them. CDR1 is SGDLS and CDR2 is YYNGEE in the germline V gene. This CDR3 comprises 13 residues.